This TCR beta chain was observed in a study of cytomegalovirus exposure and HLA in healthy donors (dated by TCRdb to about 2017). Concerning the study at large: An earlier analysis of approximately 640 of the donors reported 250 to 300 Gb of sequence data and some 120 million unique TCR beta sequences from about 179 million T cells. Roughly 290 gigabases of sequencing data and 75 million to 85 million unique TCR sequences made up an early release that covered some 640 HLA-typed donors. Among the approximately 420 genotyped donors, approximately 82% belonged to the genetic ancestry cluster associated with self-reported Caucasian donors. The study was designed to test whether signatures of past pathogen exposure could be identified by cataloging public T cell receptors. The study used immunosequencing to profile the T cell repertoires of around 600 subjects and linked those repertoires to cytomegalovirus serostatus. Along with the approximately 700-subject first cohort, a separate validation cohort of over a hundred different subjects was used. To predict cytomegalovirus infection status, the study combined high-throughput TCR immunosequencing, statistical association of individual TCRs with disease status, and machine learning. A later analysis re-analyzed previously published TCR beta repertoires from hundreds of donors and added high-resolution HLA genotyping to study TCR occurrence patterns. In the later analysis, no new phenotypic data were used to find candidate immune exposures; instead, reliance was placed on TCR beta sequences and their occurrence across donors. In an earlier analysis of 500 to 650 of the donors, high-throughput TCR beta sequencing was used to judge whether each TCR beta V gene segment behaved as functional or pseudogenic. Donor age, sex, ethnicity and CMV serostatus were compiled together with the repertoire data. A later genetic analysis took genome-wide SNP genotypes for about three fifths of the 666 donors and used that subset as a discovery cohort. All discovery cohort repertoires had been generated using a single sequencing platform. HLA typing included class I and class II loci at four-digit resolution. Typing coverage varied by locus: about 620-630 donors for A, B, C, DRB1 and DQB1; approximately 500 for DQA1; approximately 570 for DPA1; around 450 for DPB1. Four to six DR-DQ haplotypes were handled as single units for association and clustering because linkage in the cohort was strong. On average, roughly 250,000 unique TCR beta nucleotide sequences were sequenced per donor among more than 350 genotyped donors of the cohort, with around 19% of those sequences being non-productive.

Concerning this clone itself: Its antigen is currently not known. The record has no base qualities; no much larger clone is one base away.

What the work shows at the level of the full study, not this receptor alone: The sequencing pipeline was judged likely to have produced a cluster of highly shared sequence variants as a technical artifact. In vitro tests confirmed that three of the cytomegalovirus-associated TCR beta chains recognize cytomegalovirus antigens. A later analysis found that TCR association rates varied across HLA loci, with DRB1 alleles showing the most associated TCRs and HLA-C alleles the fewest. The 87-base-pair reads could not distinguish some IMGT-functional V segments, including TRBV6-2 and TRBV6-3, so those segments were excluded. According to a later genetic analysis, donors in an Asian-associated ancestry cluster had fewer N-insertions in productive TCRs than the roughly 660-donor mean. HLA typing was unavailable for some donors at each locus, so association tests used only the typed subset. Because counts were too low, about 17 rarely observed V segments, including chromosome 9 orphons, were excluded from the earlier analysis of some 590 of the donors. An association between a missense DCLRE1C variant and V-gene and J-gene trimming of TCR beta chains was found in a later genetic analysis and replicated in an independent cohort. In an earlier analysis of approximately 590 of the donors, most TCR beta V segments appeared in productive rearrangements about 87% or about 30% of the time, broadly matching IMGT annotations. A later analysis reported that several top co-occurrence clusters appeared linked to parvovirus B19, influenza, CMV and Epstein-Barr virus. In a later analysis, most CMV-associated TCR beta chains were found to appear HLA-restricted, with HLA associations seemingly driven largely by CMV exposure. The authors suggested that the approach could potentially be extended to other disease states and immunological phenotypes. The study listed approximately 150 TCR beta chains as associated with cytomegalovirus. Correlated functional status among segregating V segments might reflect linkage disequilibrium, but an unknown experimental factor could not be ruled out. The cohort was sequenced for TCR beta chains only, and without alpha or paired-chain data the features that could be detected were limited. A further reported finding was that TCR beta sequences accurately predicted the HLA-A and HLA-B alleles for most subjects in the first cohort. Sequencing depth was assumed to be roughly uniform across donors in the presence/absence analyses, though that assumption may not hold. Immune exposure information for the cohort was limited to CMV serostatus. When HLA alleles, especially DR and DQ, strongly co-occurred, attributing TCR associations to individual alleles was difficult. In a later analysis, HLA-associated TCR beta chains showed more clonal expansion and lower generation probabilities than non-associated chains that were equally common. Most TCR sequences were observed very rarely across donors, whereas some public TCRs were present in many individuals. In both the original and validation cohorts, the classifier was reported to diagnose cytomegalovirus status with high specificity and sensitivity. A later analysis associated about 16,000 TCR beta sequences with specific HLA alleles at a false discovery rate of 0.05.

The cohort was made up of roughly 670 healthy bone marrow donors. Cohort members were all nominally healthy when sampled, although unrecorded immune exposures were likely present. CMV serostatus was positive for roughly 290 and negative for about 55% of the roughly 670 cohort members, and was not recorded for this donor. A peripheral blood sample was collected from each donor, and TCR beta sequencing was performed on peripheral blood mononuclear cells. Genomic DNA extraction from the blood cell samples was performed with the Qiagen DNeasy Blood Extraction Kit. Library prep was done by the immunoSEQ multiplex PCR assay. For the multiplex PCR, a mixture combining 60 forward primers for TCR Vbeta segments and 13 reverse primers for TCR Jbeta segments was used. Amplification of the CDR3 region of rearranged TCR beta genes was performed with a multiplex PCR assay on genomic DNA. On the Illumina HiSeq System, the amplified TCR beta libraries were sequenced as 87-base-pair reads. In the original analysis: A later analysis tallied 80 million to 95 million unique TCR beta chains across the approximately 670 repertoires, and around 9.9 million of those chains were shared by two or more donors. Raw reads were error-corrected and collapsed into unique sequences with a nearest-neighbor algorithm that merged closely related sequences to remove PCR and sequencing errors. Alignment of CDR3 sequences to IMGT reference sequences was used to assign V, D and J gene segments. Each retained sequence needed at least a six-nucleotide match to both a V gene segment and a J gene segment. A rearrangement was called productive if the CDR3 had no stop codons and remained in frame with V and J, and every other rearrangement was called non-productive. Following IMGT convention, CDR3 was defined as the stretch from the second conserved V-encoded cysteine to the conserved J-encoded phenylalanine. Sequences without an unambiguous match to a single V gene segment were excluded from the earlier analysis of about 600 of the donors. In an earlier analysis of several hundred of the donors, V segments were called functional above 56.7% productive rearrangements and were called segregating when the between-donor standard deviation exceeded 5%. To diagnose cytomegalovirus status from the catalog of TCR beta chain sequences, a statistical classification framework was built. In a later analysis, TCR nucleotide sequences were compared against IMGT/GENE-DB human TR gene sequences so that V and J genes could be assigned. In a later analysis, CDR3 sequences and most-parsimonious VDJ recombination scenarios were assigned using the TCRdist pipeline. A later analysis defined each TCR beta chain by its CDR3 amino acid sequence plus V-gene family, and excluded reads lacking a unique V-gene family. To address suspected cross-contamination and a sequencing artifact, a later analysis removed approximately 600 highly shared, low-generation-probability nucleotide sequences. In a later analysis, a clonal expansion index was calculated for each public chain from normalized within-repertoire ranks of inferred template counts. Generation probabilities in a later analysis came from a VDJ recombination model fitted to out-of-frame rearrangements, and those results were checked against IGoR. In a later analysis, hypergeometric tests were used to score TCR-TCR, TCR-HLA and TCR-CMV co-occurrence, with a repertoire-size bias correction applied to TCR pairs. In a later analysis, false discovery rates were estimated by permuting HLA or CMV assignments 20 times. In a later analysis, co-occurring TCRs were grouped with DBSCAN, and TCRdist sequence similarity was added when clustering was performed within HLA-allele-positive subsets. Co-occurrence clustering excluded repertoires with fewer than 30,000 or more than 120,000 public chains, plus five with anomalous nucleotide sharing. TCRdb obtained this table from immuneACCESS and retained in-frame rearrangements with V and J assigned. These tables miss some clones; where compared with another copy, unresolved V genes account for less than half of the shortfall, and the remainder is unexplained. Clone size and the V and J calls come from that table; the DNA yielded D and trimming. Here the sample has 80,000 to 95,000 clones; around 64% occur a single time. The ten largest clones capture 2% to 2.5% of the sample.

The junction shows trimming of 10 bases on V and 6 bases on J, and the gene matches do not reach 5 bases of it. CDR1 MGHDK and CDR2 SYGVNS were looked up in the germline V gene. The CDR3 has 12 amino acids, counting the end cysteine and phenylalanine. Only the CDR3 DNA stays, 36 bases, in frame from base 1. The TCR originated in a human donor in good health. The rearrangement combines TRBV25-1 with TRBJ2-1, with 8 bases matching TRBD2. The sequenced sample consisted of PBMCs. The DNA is TGTGCCAACGGGGGGGGCCGCAATGAGCAGTTCTTC. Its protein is CANGGGRNEQFF.